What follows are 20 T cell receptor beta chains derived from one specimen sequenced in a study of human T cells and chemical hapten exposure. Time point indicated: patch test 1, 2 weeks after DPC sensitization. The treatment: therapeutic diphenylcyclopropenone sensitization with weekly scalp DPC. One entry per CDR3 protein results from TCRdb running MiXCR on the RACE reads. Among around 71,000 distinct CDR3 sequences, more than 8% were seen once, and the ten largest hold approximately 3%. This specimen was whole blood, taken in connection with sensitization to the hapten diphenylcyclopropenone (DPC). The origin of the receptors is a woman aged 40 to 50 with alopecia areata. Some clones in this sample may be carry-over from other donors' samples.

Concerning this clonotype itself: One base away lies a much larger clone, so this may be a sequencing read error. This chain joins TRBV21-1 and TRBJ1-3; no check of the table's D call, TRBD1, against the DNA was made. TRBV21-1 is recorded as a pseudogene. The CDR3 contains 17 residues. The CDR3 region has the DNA TGTGCCAGCAGCAAAACGAACAGGGACATAACGGGAAGCACCATATATTTT. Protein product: CASSKTNRDITGSTIYF.

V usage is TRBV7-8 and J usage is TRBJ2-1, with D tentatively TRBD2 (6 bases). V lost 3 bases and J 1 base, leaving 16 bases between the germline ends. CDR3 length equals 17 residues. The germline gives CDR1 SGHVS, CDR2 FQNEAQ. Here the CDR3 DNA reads TGTGCCAGCAGCTTGCGGGATCCGGGCTATTCCTACAATGAGCAGTTCTTC. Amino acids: CASSLRDPGYSYNEQFF.

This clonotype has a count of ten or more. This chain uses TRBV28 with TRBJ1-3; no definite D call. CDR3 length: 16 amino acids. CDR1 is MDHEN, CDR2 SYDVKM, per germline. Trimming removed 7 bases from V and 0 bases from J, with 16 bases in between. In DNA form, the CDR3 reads TGTGCCAGCACTCCTTGGGCGCGCTACTCTGGAAACACCATATATTTT. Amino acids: CASTPWARYSGNTIYF.

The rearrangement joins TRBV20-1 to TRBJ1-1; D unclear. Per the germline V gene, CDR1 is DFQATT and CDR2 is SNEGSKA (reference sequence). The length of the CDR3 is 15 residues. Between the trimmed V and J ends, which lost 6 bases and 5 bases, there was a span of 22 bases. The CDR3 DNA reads TGCAGTGCCCCCCTCCCCGGCGGTTTGAGTACTGAAGCTTTCTTT. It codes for CSAPLPGGLSTEAFF.

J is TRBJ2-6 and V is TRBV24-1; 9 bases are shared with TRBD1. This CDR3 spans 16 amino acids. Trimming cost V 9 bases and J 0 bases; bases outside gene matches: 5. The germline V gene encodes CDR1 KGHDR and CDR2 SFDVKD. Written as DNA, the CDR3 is TGTGCCACCCAGGGACAGGGAAGCTCTGGGGCCAACGTCCTGACTTTC. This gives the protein CATQGQGSSGANVLTF.

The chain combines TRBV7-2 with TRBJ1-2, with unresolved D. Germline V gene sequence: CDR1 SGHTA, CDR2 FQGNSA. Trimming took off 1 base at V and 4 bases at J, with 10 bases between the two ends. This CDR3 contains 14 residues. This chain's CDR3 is CASSLEGVGYGYTF. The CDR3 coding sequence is TGTGCCAGCAGCTTAGAGGGAGTGGGCTATGGCTACACCTTC.

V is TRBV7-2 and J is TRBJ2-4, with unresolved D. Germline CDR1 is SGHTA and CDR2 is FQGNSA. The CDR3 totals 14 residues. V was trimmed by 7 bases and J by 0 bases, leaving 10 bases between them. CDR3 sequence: CASNLTPAKNIQYF. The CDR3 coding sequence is TGTGCCAGCAACCTTACACCAGCCAAAAACATTCAGTACTTC.

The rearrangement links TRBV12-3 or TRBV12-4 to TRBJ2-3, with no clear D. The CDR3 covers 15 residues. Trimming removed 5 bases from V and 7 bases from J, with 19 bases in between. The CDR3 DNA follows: TGTGCCAGCAGTCACCTCAGGATCTCGCTCTATACGCAGTATTTT. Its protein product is CASSHLRISLYTQYF.

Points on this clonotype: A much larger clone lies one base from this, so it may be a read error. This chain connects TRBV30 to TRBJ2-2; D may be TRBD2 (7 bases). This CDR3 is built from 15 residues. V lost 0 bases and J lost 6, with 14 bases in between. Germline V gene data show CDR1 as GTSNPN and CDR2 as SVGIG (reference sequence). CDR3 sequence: CAWSVTGGASGELFF. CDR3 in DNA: TGTGCCTGGAGTGTAACGGGGGGCGCGTCCGGGGAGCTGTTTTTT. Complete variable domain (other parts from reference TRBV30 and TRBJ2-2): SQTIHQWPATLVQPVGSPLSLECTVEGTSNPNLYWYRQAAGRGLQLLFYSVGIGQISSEVPQNLSASRPQDRQFILSSKKLLLSDSGFYLCAWSVTGGASGELFFGEGSRLTVL.

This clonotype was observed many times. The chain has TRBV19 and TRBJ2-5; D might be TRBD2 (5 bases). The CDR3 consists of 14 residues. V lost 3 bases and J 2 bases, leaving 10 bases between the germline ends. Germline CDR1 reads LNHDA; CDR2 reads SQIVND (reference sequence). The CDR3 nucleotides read TGTGCCAGTAGTATTTCGACTATACAAGAGACCCAGTACTTC. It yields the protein CASSISTIQETQYF. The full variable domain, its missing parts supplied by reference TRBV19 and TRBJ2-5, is DGGITQSPKYLFRKEGQNVTLSCEQNLNHDAMYWYRQDPGQGLRLIYYSQIVNDFQKGDIAEGYSVSREKKESFPLTVTSAQKNPTAFYLCASSISTIQETQYFGPGTRLLVL.

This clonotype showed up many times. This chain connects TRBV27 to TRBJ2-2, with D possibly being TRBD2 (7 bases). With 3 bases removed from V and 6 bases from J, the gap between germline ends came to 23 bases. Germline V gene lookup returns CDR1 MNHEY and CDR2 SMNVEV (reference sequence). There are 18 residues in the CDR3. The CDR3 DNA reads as TGTGCCAGCAGTTTTCTGTATCGCGGGGGCCCCCCGTCCGGGGAGCTGTTTTTT. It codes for CASSFLYRGGPPSGELFF.

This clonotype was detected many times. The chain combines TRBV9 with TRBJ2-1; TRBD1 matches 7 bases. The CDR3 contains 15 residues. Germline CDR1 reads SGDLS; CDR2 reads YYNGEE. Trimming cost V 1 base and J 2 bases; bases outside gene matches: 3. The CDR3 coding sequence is TGTGCCAGCAGCGTACAAGGGGGCGCCTACAATGAGCAGTTCTTC. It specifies CASSVQGGAYNEQFF.

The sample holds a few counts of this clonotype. This CDR3 is CASSRSIQNNEQFF. Written as DNA, the CDR3 is TGTGCCAGCAGCCGCTCCATACAGAACAATGAGCAGTTCTTC. This chain joins TRBV11-3 and TRBJ2-1, with D uncertain. This CDR3 spans 14 amino acids. CDR1 SGHNT and CDR2 YENEEA come from the germline V gene. The V end lost 5 bases, the J end lost 5 bases, and 13 bases lay between the germline ends.

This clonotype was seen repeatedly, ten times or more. CDR3 sequence: CAISETQVTEAFF. Written as DNA, the CDR3 is TGTGCCATCAGTGAGACACAGGTCACTGAAGCTTTCTTT. This chain links TRBV10-3 with TRBJ1-1; D may be TRBD1 (5 bases). This CDR3 has 13 residues. In germline, CDR1 is ENHRY, CDR2 SYGVKD. Trimming cost V 2 bases and J 4 bases, with 8 bases left between them.

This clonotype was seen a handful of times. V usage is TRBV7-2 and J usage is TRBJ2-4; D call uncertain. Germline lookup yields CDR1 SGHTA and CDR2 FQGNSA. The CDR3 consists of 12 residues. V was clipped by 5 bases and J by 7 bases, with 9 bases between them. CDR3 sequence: CASSQSGNIQYF. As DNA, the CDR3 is TGTGCCAGCAGCCAGTCTGGGAACATTCAGTACTTC.

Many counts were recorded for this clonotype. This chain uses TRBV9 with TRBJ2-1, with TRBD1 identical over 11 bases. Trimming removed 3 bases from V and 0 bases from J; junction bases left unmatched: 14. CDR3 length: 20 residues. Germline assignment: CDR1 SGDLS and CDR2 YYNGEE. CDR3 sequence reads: CASSAAGQGARGNSYNEQFF. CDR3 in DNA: TGTGCCAGCAGCGCTGCCGGACAGGGGGCGAGGGGGAACTCCTACAATGAGCAGTTCTTC.

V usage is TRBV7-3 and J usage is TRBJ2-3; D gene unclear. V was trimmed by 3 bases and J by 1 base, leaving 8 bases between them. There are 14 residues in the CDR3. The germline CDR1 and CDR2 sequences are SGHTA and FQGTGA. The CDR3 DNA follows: TGTGCCAGCAGCTTTGCATTCGGCACAGATACGCAGTATTTT. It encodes CASSFAFGTDTQYF.

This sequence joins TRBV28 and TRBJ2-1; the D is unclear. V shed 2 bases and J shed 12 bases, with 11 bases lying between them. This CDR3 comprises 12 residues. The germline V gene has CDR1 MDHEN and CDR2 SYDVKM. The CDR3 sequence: CASSLVTSGQFF. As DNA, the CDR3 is TGTGCCAGCAGTTTAGTTACATCAGGGCAGTTCTTC.

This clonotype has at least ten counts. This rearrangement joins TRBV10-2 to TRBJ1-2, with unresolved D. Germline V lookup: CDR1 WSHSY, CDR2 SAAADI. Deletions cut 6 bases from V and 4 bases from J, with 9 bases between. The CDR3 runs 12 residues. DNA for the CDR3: TGCGCCAGCAGCCGGGCCATCTATGGCTACACCTTC. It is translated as CASSRAIYGYTF.

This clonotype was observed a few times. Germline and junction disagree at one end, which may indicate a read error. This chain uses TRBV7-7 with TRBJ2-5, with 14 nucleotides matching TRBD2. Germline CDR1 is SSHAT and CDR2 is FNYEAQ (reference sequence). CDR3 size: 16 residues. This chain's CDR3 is CASSPGLAGAEETQYF. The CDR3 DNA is TGTGCTAGCAGCCCGGGACTAGCGGGGGCCGAAGAGACCCAGTACTTC.